What follows are 14 T cell receptor beta chains derived from one specimen sequenced in a study of T-cell reconstitution after alpha-beta-depleted transplantation in children. Preparing the TCRbeta library involved the use of unique molecular identifiers. One entry per CDR3 protein, called by TCRdb with MiXCR from the PCR reads. The sample lists about 200,000 distinct CDR3 sequences; about 14% were seen once. Sequencing used PBMCs from the stem cell graft donor, obtained from the stem cell graft. All receptors come from a human donor who donated a stem cell graft to a child with acute lymphoblastic leukemia.

In this sample, this clonotype turned up many times. The chain uses TRBV12-3 or TRBV12-4 and TRBJ1-5, with D hard to call. The CDR3 consists of 13 residues. V was pared by 2 bases and J by 7 bases, with 9 bases between. CDR3 sequence reads: CASSLRVGQPQHF. The CDR3 DNA sequence: TGTGCCAGCAGTTTACGGGTGGGCCAGCCCCAGCATTTT.

This clonotype has ten or more counts. The J gene is TRBJ1-2, the V gene TRBV27, with 10 bases identical to TRBD1. This CDR3 comprises 16 residues. Germline CDR1 reads MNHEY; CDR2 reads SMNVEV (reference sequence). The J segment lost 4 bases and the V segment lost 5 bases, leaving 10 bases of the junction unmatched. CDR3 sequence (DNA): TGTGCCAGCAGTGATCTCGGGACAGGGGACCTCTATGGCTACACCTTC. Protein sequence: CASSDLGTGDLYGYTF.

This clonotype was detected only a few times. The J gene is TRBJ2-3, the V gene TRBV12-3 or TRBV12-4; D is undetermined. Trimming removed 6 bases at V and 5 bases at J, with 6 bases between. The CDR3 contains 11 residues. CDR3 protein: CASRSIDTQYF. DNA of the CDR3: TGTGCCAGCAGATCTATAGATACGCAGTATTTT.

This clonotype was counted many times. The chain has TRBV5-1 and TRBJ1-4, with D hard to call. Germline V lookup: CDR1 SGHRS, CDR2 YFSETQ. CDR3 size: 14 residues. V was trimmed by 1 base and J by 5 bases, leaving 9 bases between them. The CDR3 DNA sequence: TGCGCCAGCAGCTTGAGTACTTCGAATGAAAAACTGTTTTTT. Translation gives CASSLSTSNEKLFF. The full variable domain, its missing parts supplied by reference TRBV5-1 and TRBJ1-4, is KAGVTQTPRYLIKTRGQQVTLSCSPISGHRSVSWYQQTPGQGLQFLFEYFSETQRNKGNFPGRFSGRQFSNSRSEMNVSTLELGDSALYLCASSLSTSNEKLFFGSGTQLSVL.

This clonotype has a count of ten or more. The chain uses TRBV10-3 and TRBJ2-7; D not certain. Germline assignment: CDR1 ENHRY and CDR2 SYGVKD. CDR3 length: 11 amino acids. Trimming left V 8 bases short and J 4 bases short, with 9 bases between. CDR3 in DNA: TGTGCCATCGGGGAAACGTACGAGCAGTACTTC. This encodes CAIGETYEQYF.

This clonotype was counted at least ten times. The chain recombines TRBV3-1 with TRBJ2-1, with 11 bases lining up with TRBD2. The CDR3 totals 16 residues. Germline V gene data show CDR1 as LGHDT and CDR2 as YNNKEL (reference sequence). V shed 0 bases, J shed 6 bases, and the junction held 4 bases outside the gene matches. CDR3 protein: CASSQDSGRALNEQFF. In DNA form, the CDR3 reads TGTGCCAGCAGCCAAGATAGCGGGAGGGCCCTCAATGAGCAGTTCTTC.

This clonotype was counted between two and nine times. The J gene is TRBJ1-6, the V gene TRBV7-9, with a weak D call TRBD1 (5 bases). CDR1 and CDR2 (germline): SEHNR, FQNEAQ (reference sequence). The CDR3 consists of 15 residues. The V and J ends lost 3 bases and 7 bases respectively, with 13 bases between them. The DNA of the CDR3 is TGTGCCAGCAGCTTCAGGGACGGAAAGAATTCACCCCTCCACTTT. Amino acids: CASSFRDGKNSPLHF.

Many counts were recorded for this clonotype. The rearrangement uses TRBV5-5 and TRBJ2-5; the match to TRBD1 covers 7 bases. The CDR3 length is 14 residues. V shed 3 bases, J shed 1 base, and the junction held 3 bases outside the gene matches. Looked up from germline, CDR1 is SGHKS and CDR2 is YYEKEE (reference sequence). CDR3 sequence (DNA): TGTGCCAGCAGCTGGACAGGCGTCCAAGAGACCCAGTACTTC. Amino acid sequence: CASSWTGVQETQYF.

This clonotype was counted at least ten times. V is TRBV12-3 or TRBV12-4 and J is TRBJ1-2; D is possibly TRBD1 (5 bases). The CDR3 totals 15 residues. Trimming shortened V by 3 bases and J by 4 bases, and 15 bases separated the two germline ends. The CDR3 bases are TGTGCCAGCAGTTTCTTAGGGACGGATCTCTATGGCTACACCTTC. As protein: CASSFLGTDLYGYTF.

The sample holds many counts of this clonotype. The chain carries TRBV18 and TRBJ1-1; no clear D. V was trimmed by 10 bases and J by 0 bases, leaving 12 bases between them. This CDR3 has 13 amino acids. Germline CDR1 reads KGHSH; CDR2 reads LQKENI. Here the CDR3 DNA reads TGTGCCACCAACCCGAGGGTGAACACTGAAGCTTTCTTT. It translates to CATNPRVNTEAFF.

This clonotype was counted once. V and J are TRBV7-2 and TRBJ2-7, with D perhaps assigned TRBD1 or TRBD2 (5 bases each). The CDR3 spans 16 residues. Germline CDR1 is SGHTA and CDR2 is FQGNSA. With 5 bases removed from V and 3 bases from J, the gap between germline ends came to 20 bases. The CDR3, as DNA: TGTGCCAGCAGCCGGGGTGGGGGTTTTCCTCGCTACGAGCAGTACTTC. Translated: CASSRGGGFPRYEQYF.

This clonotype was found a few times. The V call is TRBV12-3 or TRBV12-4, the J call TRBJ1-1, with D tentatively TRBD1 (6 bases). This CDR3 is 13 amino acids long. The V gene lost 8 bases and the J gene lost 3 bases, with 13 bases spanning the gap. The CDR3: CASRGTSHTEAFF. Written as DNA, the CDR3 is TGTGCCAGCCGCGGGACATCTCACACTGAAGCTTTCTTT.

The chain uses TRBV12-3 or TRBV12-4 and TRBJ1-1; D not resolved. Trimming removed 6 bases from V and 0 bases from J, with 8 bases in between. The CDR3 has 13 amino acids. DNA for the CDR3: TGTGCCAGCAGCAGACAAGTGAACACTGAAGCTTTCTTT. As protein: CASSRQVNTEAFF.

The sample holds many counts of this clonotype. J is TRBJ2-5 and V is TRBV20-1, with 7 bases matching TRBD1. Trimming cost V 0 bases and J 1 base; bases outside gene matches: 5. This CDR3 has 15 amino acids. The germline V gene has CDR1 DFQATT and CDR2 SNEGSKA (reference sequence). CDR3 protein: CSARDLGTAQETQYF. The CDR3, as DNA: TGCAGTGCTAGAGATCTAGGGACAGCCCAAGAGACCCAGTACTTC.